The T cell receptor beta chain under discussion was sequenced for a study of T-cell reconstitution after alpha-beta-depleted transplantation in children. The V and J ends lost 2 bases and 2 bases respectively, with 11 bases between them. Germline-derived CDR1 and CDR2 are LGHNA and YNFKEQ. This CDR3 is built from 15 residues. This clonotype turned up a few times. Researchers prepared the TCRbeta library using unique molecular identifiers, the study reports. TCRdb fed the PCR reads into MiXCR, producing one record per CDR3 protein. The repertoire consists of hundreds of thousands of distinct CDR3 sequences, with 18% occurring once and the leading ten covering over 3%.

Specimen: PBMCs from the stem cell graft donor, collected from the stem cell graft. This rearrangement joins TRBV4-2 to TRBJ2-3, with no clear D. This sequence was found in a human donor who donated a stem cell graft to a child with acute lymphoblastic leukemia. This chain's CDR3 is CASSQSIGSTDTQYF. Written as DNA, the CDR3 is TGTGCCAGCAGCCAATCCATTGGATCCACAGATACGCAGTATTTT.